This is a list of T cell receptor beta chains from one sample in a study of cytomegalovirus exposure and HLA in healthy donors. TCRdb's copy holds only in-frame clones and misses some; the assay was immunoSEQ multiplex PCR. This table has some 170,000 clones, about 80% appearing once. The sample comprised PBMCs. The receptor source for this set is a woman in her forties or fifties in good health and CMV-seronegative. CDR3s include the opening cysteine and the closing phenylalanine or tryptophan. D genes are given only for firm matches. Expanded clones get a size class; other rows say once, few or many, or leave the size out.

d_call	j_call	v_call	clone_size	cdr3_aa	cdr3_nt
TRBD2	TRBJ2-3	TRBV5-1	few	CASSSVPASGGKSGQYF	TGCGCCAGCAGCTCTGTCCCGGCTAGCGGGGGGAAGTCGGGGCAGTATTTT
TRBD2	TRBJ2-3	TRBV7-2	-	CASSPTSGTRGDTQYF	TGTGCCAGCAGCCCTACTAGCGGAACCCGCGGGGATACGCAGTATTTT
TRBD2	TRBJ2-1	TRBV18	-	CASSPLGAGVYNEQFF	TGTGCCAGCTCACCACTTGGAGCGGGAGTGTACAATGAGCAGTTCTTC
TRBD2	TRBJ2-7	TRBV18	once	CASSPMGLAGRILSYEQYF	TGTGCCAGCTCACCCATGGGACTAGCGGGACGAATCCTCTCCTACGAGCAGTACTTC
-	TRBJ1-1	TRBV6-5	-	CASSAPGARTEAFF	TGTGCCAGCAGTGCCCCTGGGGCGAGAACTGAAGCTTTCTTT
-	TRBJ2-1	TRBV30	-	CAWSGLTGNEQFF	TGTGCCTGGAGCGGATTGACAGGAAATGAGCAGTTCTTC
TRBD1	TRBJ2-7	TRBV27	-	CASSTLGQGYEQYF	TGTGCCAGCAGTACACTCGGACAGGGCTACGAGCAGTACTTC
-	TRBJ2-5	TRBV2	-	CASGQLQETQYF	TGTGCCAGCGGGCAACTCCAAGAGACCCAGTACTTC
-	TRBJ2-7	TRBV11-2	-	CASSLESRSEYF	TGTGCCAGCAGCTTAGAATCTCGATCGGAGTACTTC
-	TRBJ2-1	TRBV9	-	CASSVSGGGWGEQFF	TGTGCCAGCAGCGTATCCGGTGGGGGCTGGGGTGAGCAGTTCTTC
TRBD1	TRBJ2-7	TRBV5-4	-	CASTHSGLGQGADEQYF	TGTGCCAGCACCCACTCGGGGCTGGGACAGGGGGCCGACGAGCAGTACTTC
-	TRBJ1-2	TRBV19	-	CASSFEEGQGYTF	TGTGCCAGTAGCTTCGAGGAGGGGCAGGGCTACACCTTC
-	TRBJ1-4	TRBV6-5	-	CASSYTTGNNEKLFF	TGTGCCAGCAGTTACACTACAGGGAATAATGAAAAACTGTTTTTT
TRBD1	TRBJ1-5	TRBV19	few	CASSPDRGLGPQHF	TGTGCCAGTAGTCCCGACAGGGGTTTAGGGCCCCAGCATTTT
-	TRBJ1-1	TRBV6-1	few	CASSTTVNTEAFF	TGTGCCAGCAGCACGACAGTTAACACTGAAGCTTTCTTT
-	TRBJ2-5	TRBV4-1	few	CASSLTTGAGQETQYF	TGCGCCAGCAGCCTAACGACGGGTGCCGGCCAAGAGACCCAGTACTTC
-	TRBJ1-2	TRBV28	-	CAGGGSNYGYTF	TGTGCCGGGGGGGGTTCTAACTATGGCTACACCTTC
-	TRBJ1-2	TRBV5-6	-	CASSLRQNYGYTF	TGTGCCAGCAGCTTAAGACAGAACTATGGCTACACCTTC
-	TRBJ1-4	TRBV29-1	once	CSVEDGRAATNEKLFF	TGCAGCGTTGAAGATGGGAGAGCCGCAACTAATGAAAAACTGTTTTTT
-	TRBJ2-6	TRBV18	-	CASSPFLQGDNVLTF	TGTGCCAGCTCACCATTTCTACAGGGAGACAACGTCCTGACTTTC
-	TRBJ1-6	TRBV27	-	CASSQRTNSPLHF	TGTGCCAGCAGTCAGCGGACGAATTCACCCCTCCACTTT
TRBD2	TRBJ2-5	TRBV5-3	-	CARSPAASGGRETQYF	TGTGCCAGAAGCCCGGCGGCTAGCGGGGGGAGAGAGACCCAGTACTTC
-	TRBJ2-7	TRBV27	-	CASSRGDSYEQYF	TGTGCCAGCAGCCGCGGGGACAGCTACGAGCAGTACTTC
TRBD1	TRBJ1-3	TRBV2	-	CASRWDRLTGNTIYF	TGTGCCAGCAGGTGGGACAGGTTAACTGGAAACACCATATATTTT
TRBD2	TRBJ2-3	TRBV6-4	-	CASSDSLAGGDTQYF	TGTGCCAGCAGTGACTCCCTAGCGGGGGGAGATACGCAGTATTTT
-	TRBJ2-2	TRBV28	once	CASSSSGAQSTGELFF	TGTGCCAGCAGTTCCTCAGGGGCCCAATCCACCGGGGAGCTGTTTTTT
TRBD1	TRBJ2-3	TRBV7-2	-	CASSFDREPQYF	TGTGCCAGCAGCTTCGACAGGGAACCGCAGTATTTT
-	TRBJ2-7	TRBV5-1	few	CASSLAAQTYEQYF	TGCGCCAGCAGCTTGGCCGCACAGACCTACGAGCAGTACTTC
TRBD2	TRBJ2-1	TRBV5-6	-	CASSGLAGGYNEQFF	TGTGCCAGCAGCGGATTAGCGGGAGGGTACAATGAGCAGTTCTTC
TRBD1	TRBJ1-4	TRBV19	few	CASSPLGDRGHRLMDRKLFF	TGTGCCAGTAGTCCCCTGGGGGACAGGGGACACCGATTGATGGATAGGAAACTGTTTTTT
TRBD2	TRBJ2-1	TRBV4-3	few	CASSQDLAGLLNEQFF	TGCGCCAGCAGCCAAGACCTAGCGGGGTTACTAAATGAGCAGTTCTTC
TRBD1	TRBJ2-1	TRBV5-8	-	CASSFEQGIRNEQFF	TGTGCCAGCAGCTTTGAACAGGGGATAAGAAATGAGCAGTTCTTC
-	TRBJ2-1	TRBV7-7	-	CASSLGQETFHEQFF	TGTGCCAGCAGCTTAGGACAGGAGACTTTCCATGAGCAGTTCTTC
-	TRBJ1-5	TRBV7-2	few	CASSLGGRRNSNQPQHF	TGTGCCAGCAGCTTAGGTGGACGGAGGAATAGCAATCAGCCCCAGCATTTT
TRBD2	TRBJ2-5	TRBV18	-	CASSPRFLAGGETQYF	TGTGCCAGCTCACCAAGGTTCCTAGCGGGGGGAGAGACCCAGTACTTC
TRBD1	TRBJ2-7	TRBV5-1	-	CASSQDRGGYYEQYF	TGCGCCAGCAGCCAGGACAGGGGAGGCTACTACGAGCAGTACTTC
-	TRBJ2-3	TRBV28	-	CASSFGGRKTDTQYF	TGTGCCAGCAGTTTCGGAGGGAGGAAAACAGATACGCAGTATTTT
-	TRBJ2-7	TRBV5-1	once	CASSFSLGLTYEQYF	TGCGCCAGCAGTTTTAGCCTAGGCCTCACCTACGAGCAGTACTTC
-	TRBJ2-1	TRBV7-2	-	CASRTGGAGAHNEQFF	TGTGCCAGCAGGACCGGAGGGGCCGGGGCCCACAATGAGCAGTTCTTC
-	TRBJ1-4	TRBV28	-	CASSHSLINEKLFF	TGTGCCAGCAGTCATAGTCTGATTAATGAAAAACTGTTTTTT
-	TRBJ2-5	TRBV29-1	few	CSVPGTHQETQYF	TGCAGCGTCCCCGGGACACACCAAGAGACCCAGTACTTC
TRBD1	TRBJ2-7	TRBV9	-	CASSVYIRGQGVVSYEQYF	TGTGCCAGCAGCGTATATATCCGAGGACAGGGGGTCGTTTCCTACGAGCAGTACTTC
TRBD1	TRBJ1-1	TRBV7-2	-	CASSFYRGLTEAFF	TGTGCCAGCAGCTTTTACAGGGGGCTCACTGAAGCTTTCTTT
-	TRBJ1-2	TRBV13	-	CASVLRGTPAVWGYTF	TGTGCCAGCGTTCTCAGGGGTACCCCGGCGGTATGGGGCTACACCTTC
TRBD1	TRBJ2-3	TRBV28	-	CASRYRGRDTQYF	TGTGCCAGCAGATACAGGGGGCGAGATACGCAGTATTTT
-	TRBJ1-2	TRBV28	-	CASSFLQDGVYTF	TGTGCCAGCAGTTTTTTACAGGACGGAGTCTACACCTTC
-	TRBJ2-3	TRBV9	-	CASSAPWGGGTDTQYF	TGTGCCAGCAGCGCCCCCTGGGGCGGGGGCACAGATACGCAGTATTTT
-	TRBJ1-6	TRBV7-9	-	CASSYRSYNSPLHF	TGTGCCAGCAGCTACAGGAGCTATAATTCACCCCTCCACTTT
TRBD1	TRBJ2-5	TRBV5-4	-	CASSLGGQGDSDQYF	TGTGCCAGCAGCTTGGGGGGACAGGGGGACAGTGACCAGTACTTC
TRBD1	TRBJ1-3	TRBV6-5	-	CASSYSTGSRGNTIYF	TGTGCCAGCAGTTACTCGACAGGGAGTCGAGGAAACACCATATATTTT
-	TRBJ2-3	TRBV19	-	CASRDTSTDTQYF	TGTGCCAGTAGGGACACTAGCACAGATACGCAGTATTTT
-	TRBJ2-7	TRBV29-1	-	CSVVDRKSYEQYF	TGCAGCGTTGTCGACAGAAAGTCCTACGAGCAGTACTTC
-	TRBJ2-7	TRBV5-1	-	CASSLGGVRSGEQYF	TGCGCCAGCAGCCTCGGCGGGGTTAGGTCAGGGGAGCAGTACTTC